The 23 T cell receptor beta chains in this list originate from one sample, sequenced in a study of neoadjuvant anti-PD-1 for oral cavity cancer. Produced via immunoSEQ multiplex PCR; TCRdb's table is partial and in-frame only. This sample has 15,000 to 20,000 clones, with about three fifths found just once. This specimen was PBMCs, taken before nivolumab (anti-PD-1) treatment. Receptor source: a person aged 35-80 years with oral cavity squamous cell carcinoma.

The J gene is TRBJ2-2, the V gene TRBV29-1; D is possibly TRBD1 (7 bases). CDR1 and CDR2 (germline): SQVTM, ANQGSEA. V was cut by 6 bases and J by 1 base, with 15 bases left in between. The CDR3 sequence is 15 residues long. CDR3 region: CSVAGGTVNTGELFF. CDR3 sequence (DNA): TGCAGCGTAGCAGGGGGGACAGTGAACACCGGGGAGCTGTTTTTT.

The DNA of the CDR3 is TGTGCCAGCAGTGAAGGGGCCGGAGGGAACACTGAAGCTTTCTTT. Its protein is CASSEGAGGNTEAFF. This chain links TRBV6-1 with TRBJ1-1; no firm D call. Germline values: CDR1 MNHNS, CDR2 SASEGT. V was clipped by 1 base and J by 1 base, with 10 bases between them. CDR3 length: 15 amino acids.

The rearrangement uses TRBV30 and TRBJ2-1, with D unresolved. This CDR3 region has 13 residues. Per germline, CDR1 GTSNPN and CDR2 SVGIG (reference sequence). V lost 4 bases and J lost 0, with 7 bases in between. CDR3 loop: CAWKGYSYNEQFF. The CDR3 bases are TGTGCCTGGAAGGGATACTCCTACAATGAGCAGTTCTTC.

This clone is a singleton in its sample. This chain joins TRBV19 and TRBJ2-7; possibly TRBD1 or TRBD2 for D (5 bases each). The CDR3 loop spans 13 amino acids. Germline V gives CDR1 LNHDA, CDR2 SQIVND (reference sequence). V was shortened by 3 bases and J by 3 bases, with 9 bases between the two germline ends. In nucleotides, the CDR3 is TGTGCCAGTAGTATGGGTGGGGGCTACGAGCAGTACTTC. Translated, it gives CASSMGGGYEQYF.

The V call is TRBV11-2, the J call TRBJ2-5, with D maybe TRBD2 (6 bases). Trimming took 10 bases from V and 3 from J, leaving 24 bases between them. Germline loops: CDR1 SGHAT, CDR2 FQNNGV. The CDR3 consists of 16 residues. The CDR3 loop is CATCLGVRGRKETQYF. The CDR3 nucleotides are TGTGCCACCTGCCTTGGGGTTCGAGGGAGGAAAGAGACCCAGTACTTC.

The rearrangement joins TRBV6-1 to TRBJ1-1; D gene uncertain. This CDR3 comprises 13 residues. The germline V gene encodes CDR1 MNHNS and CDR2 SASEGT. Deletions cut 5 bases from V and 4 bases from J, with 11 bases between. The CDR3 sequence: CASSPKAGTEAFF. The CDR3 DNA reads as TGTGCCAGCAGTCCAAAGGCCGGCACTGAAGCTTTCTTT.

The chain has TRBV30 and TRBJ1-2, with 9 bases lining up with TRBD1. This CDR3 region has 12 residues. Germline trimming cut 4 bases from V and 7 bases from J; bases unmatched to any gene: 4. The germline CDR1 and CDR2 sequences are GTSNPN and SVGIG (reference sequence). Written as DNA, the CDR3 is TGTGCCTGGAACCGGGACAGGGCTGGCTACACCTTC. Protein sequence: CAWNRDRAGYTF.

This clone was detected a few times. The gene calls are TRBV11-2 and TRBJ2-7, with 14 nucleotides matching TRBD2. Germline V gene lookup returns CDR1 SGHAT and CDR2 FQNNGV. This CDR3 has 15 amino acids. V trimming: 5 bases; J trimming: 3 bases; junction bases outside the gene matches: 3. For the CDR3, the DNA is TGTGCCAGCAGCGCGGGACTAGCGGGAGTCTACGAGCAGTACTTC. It translates to CASSAGLAGVYEQYF.

This chain joins TRBV5-1 and TRBJ2-7; 10 nucleotides align to TRBD2. Germline V lookup: CDR1 SGHRS, CDR2 YFSETQ. The CDR3 is made up of 16 amino acids. The J segment lost 1 base and the V segment lost 4 bases, leaving 8 bases of the junction unmatched. DNA for the CDR3: TGCGCCAGCAGCACTGGGACTAGCGACCGGTCCTACGAGCAGTACTTC. Its translation is CASSTGTSDRSYEQYF.

The V and J genes are TRBV6-5 and TRBJ2-7, with TRBD2 matching over 14 bases. This CDR3 is built from 15 residues. CDR1 and CDR2 (germline): MNHEY, SVGAGI. J gave up 4 bases and V 6 bases, and 5 bases lay outside the gene matches. The CDR3 bases are TGTGCCAGCAGCCGACTAGCGGGAGGGCCATACGAGCAGTACTTC. Its protein product is CASSRLAGGPYEQYF.

This clone was observed a single time. The chain carries TRBV6-5 and TRBJ2-3, with D uncertain. Per the germline V gene, CDR1 is MNHEY and CDR2 is SVGAGI. V was clipped by 0 bases and J by 1 base, with 5 bases between them. This CDR3 contains 14 residues. The CDR3 region is CASSYSDGTDTQYF. CDR3 in DNA: TGTGCCAGCAGTTACTCGGACGGCACAGATACGCAGTATTTT.

V and J are TRBV2 and TRBJ1-2, with no clear D. Germline-derived CDR1 and CDR2 are SNHLY and FYNNEI. Trimming left V 1 base short and J 2 bases short, with 8 bases between. The CDR3 runs to 14 residues. The CDR3, as DNA: TGTGCCAGCAGTGAAGGGATACAGAACTATGGCTACACCTTC. Its protein is CASSEGIQNYGYTF.

J is TRBJ2-7 and V is TRBV27; 8 nucleotides agree with TRBD2. The trim removed 5 bases at V and 6 bases at J, leaving 3 bases unmatched. This CDR3 is built from 12 residues. Germline-derived CDR1 and CDR2 are MNHEY and SMNVEV (reference sequence). The chain's CDR3 is CASSAGGGEQYF. CDR3 nucleotides: TGTGCCAGCAGTGCCGGGGGGGGCGAGCAGTACTTC.

The V and J genes are TRBV2 and TRBJ2-7; TRBD2 aligns across 8 bases. CDR3 length: 16 residues. Germline lookup yields CDR1 SNHLY and CDR2 FYNNEI. After removal of 1 base from V and 0 bases from J, the junction contained 5 bases not matched to a gene. The CDR3 here is CASSEGLAGGSYEQYF. In nucleotides, the CDR3 is TGTGCCAGCAGTGAAGGCCTTGCGGGAGGCTCCTACGAGCAGTACTTC. Looking up the rest from reference TRBV2 and TRBJ2-7 gives the full variable domain: EPEVTQTPSHQVTQMGQEVILRCVPISNHLYFYWYRQILGQKVEFLVSFYNNEISEKSEIFDDQFSVERPDGSNFTLKIRSTKLEDSAMYFCASSEGLAGGSYEQYFGPGTRLTVT.

V is TRBV6-1 and J is TRBJ1-5, with no clear D. The CDR3 is 14 amino acids. Germline-derived CDR1 and CDR2 are MNHNS and SASEGT. Trimming left V 7 bases short and J 0 bases short, with 10 bases between. The CDR3 loop is CASILENSNQPQHF. The CDR3 DNA reads TGTGCCAGCATCCTCGAAAATAGCAATCAGCCCCAGCATTTT.

The count of this clone is one. The rearrangement links TRBV30 to TRBJ2-7; 11 bases are a match to TRBD2. The germline CDR1 and CDR2 sequences are GTSNPN and SVGIG (reference sequence). The length of the CDR3 is 13 residues. V gave up 0 bases and J gave up 7 bases; unmatched junction bases: 2. The DNA of the CDR3 is TGTGCCTGGAGTGTCTTAGCGGGGGGGGAGCAGTACTTC. This encodes CAWSVLAGGEQYF.

The chain links TRBV2 to TRBJ2-6; weak D call: TRBD2 (6 bases). Germline V gene lookup returns CDR1 SNHLY and CDR2 FYNNEI. Deletions cut 7 bases from V and 1 base from J, with 8 bases between. The CDR3 loop spans 14 amino acids. The CDR3 region is CASIGGSGANVLTF. CDR3 coding DNA: TGTGCCAGCATTGGGGGGTCTGGGGCCAACGTCCTGACTTTC.

CDR3 nucleotide sequence: TGTGCCTGGAATCAGGGGCTGACTGAGCAGTACTTC. It translates to CAWNQGLTEQYF. This chain joins TRBV30 and TRBJ2-7, with D perhaps matching TRBD1 (6 bases). Germline CDR1 and CDR2: GTSNPN and SVGIG (reference sequence). The CDR3 loop spans 12 amino acids. V was cut by 4 bases and J by 7 bases, with 14 bases left in between.

The chain is built from TRBV19 and TRBJ2-2; maybe TRBD1 (6 bases). With 6 bases removed from V and 5 bases from J, the gap between germline ends came to 22 bases. Germline CDR1 is LNHDA and CDR2 is SQIVND (reference sequence). The length of the CDR3 is 17 residues. The CDR3 nucleotides are TGTGCCAGTAGACCGAAAGGACAGAGTCTAGGGACCGGGGAGCTGTTTTTT. It translates to CASRPKGQSLGTGELFF.

This clone was picked up a small number of times. V and J are TRBV14 and TRBJ2-7; 11 nucleotides line up with TRBD2. The CDR3 contains 14 residues. Losses at the gene ends were 1 base for V and 13 bases for J; bases not matched to a gene: 9. Looked up from germline, CDR1 is SGHDN and CDR2 is FVKESK. As DNA, the CDR3 is TGTGCCAGCAGCCAAGGTCTAGCGGGAGGCCCTGCATACTTC. Translating gives CASSQGLAGGPAYF.

The genes are TRBV4-2 and TRBJ2-1; D unclear. The CDR3 is 12 amino acids. CDR1 is LGHNA and CDR2 is YNFKEQ in the germline V gene. V gave up 0 bases and J gave up 10 bases, with 7 bases separating them. The CDR3 DNA sequence: TGTGCCAGCAGCCAAGACGACGGGGAGCAGTTCTTC. It yields the protein CASSQDDGEQFF.

The chain is built from TRBV7-9 and TRBJ2-7, with unresolved D. Per germline, CDR1 SEHNR and CDR2 FQNEAQ (reference sequence). This CDR3 contains 14 residues. The V end lost 1 base, the J end lost 0 bases, and 7 bases lay between the germline ends. Here the CDR3 reads CASSLEGSSYEQYF. For the CDR3, the DNA is TGTGCCAGCAGCTTAGAGGGTAGCTCCTACGAGCAGTACTTC.

This clone was seen more than once but under ten times. The rearrangement links TRBV10-3 to TRBJ1-4; weak D call: TRBD1 (5 bases). V lost 4 bases and J lost 8, with 11 bases in between. The CDR3 has 13 residues. From germline, CDR1 is ENHRY and CDR2 SYGVKD. The CDR3 DNA reads TGTGCCATCAGTGGGGGCAGGGAGGAAAAACTGTTTTTT. Amino acid sequence: CAISGGREEKLFF.